This T cell receptor beta chain was sequenced in a study of early T cells in non-severe SARS-CoV-2 infection. CDR3 length: 18 amino acids. V was trimmed by 3 bases and J by 0 bases, leaving 18 bases between them. Germline CDR1 and CDR2: MDHEN and SYDVKM. This clonotype was observed a handful of times. Individual cDNA molecules received unique molecular identifiers during library preparation. TCRdb independently ran MiXCR on the 5' RACE reads; one entry per CDR3 protein. This sample has around 70,000 distinct CDR3 sequences, with 9.1% found just once. The chain links TRBV28 to TRBJ1-5, with TRBD1 as a possible D gene (5 bases). The TCR comes from an adult who was a healthcare worker with PCR-confirmed SARS-CoV-2 infection or an uninfected control (not recorded which). Sequences were obtained from whole blood. CDR3 DNA: TGTGCCAGCAGTTTCTCCGGGACGGATTTCTATAGCAATCAGCCCCAGCATTTT. Amino acids: CASSFSGTDFYSNQPQHF. The entire variable domain, with the rest obtained from reference TRBV28 and TRBJ1-5, is as follows: DVKVTQSSRYLVKRTGEKVFLECVQDMDHENMFWYRQDPGLGLRLIYFSYDVKMKEKGDIPEGYSVSREKKERFSLILESASTNQTSMYLCASSFSGTDFYSNQPQHFGDGTRLSIL.